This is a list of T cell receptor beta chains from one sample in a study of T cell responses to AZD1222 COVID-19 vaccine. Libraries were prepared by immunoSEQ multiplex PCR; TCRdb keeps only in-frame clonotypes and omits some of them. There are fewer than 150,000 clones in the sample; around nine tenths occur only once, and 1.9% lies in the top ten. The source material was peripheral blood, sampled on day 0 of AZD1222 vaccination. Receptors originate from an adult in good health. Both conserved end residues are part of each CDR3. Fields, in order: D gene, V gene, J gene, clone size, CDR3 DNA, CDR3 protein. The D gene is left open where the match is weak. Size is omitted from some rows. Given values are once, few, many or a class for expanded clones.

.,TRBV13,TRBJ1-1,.,TGTGCCAGCAGCTTATGGAGACAGCAGAACACTGAAGCTTTCTTT,CASSLWRQQNTEAFF
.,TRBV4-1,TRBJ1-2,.,TGCGCCAGCAGCCTACCCCTGGAGGGGGGGTATGGCTACACCTTC,CASSLPLEGGYGYTF
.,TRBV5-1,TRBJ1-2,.,TGCGCCAGCAGCGGGGAGATACGGGACTATGGCTACACCTTC,CASSGEIRDYGYTF
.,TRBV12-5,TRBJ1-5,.,TGTGCTAGTGGTTTAGATCAACGGCCCCAGCATTTT,CASGLDQRPQHF
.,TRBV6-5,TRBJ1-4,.,TGTGCCAGCAGCACTAATCGTAGGAATGAAAAACTGTTTTTT,CASSTNRRNEKLFF
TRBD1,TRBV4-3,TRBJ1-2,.,TGCGCCAGCAGCCAAGAAGGACAGGGGGCGGGTGGCTATGGCTACACCTTC,CASSQEGQGAGGYGYTF
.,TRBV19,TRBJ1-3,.,TGTGCCAGTAGTATTCGGGCAGGTCAGGATTCTGGAAACACCATATATTTT,CASSIRAGQDSGNTIYF
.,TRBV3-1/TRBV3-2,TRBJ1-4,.,TGTGCCAGCAGCCCCCCGGGGGTTGCTAATGAAAAACTGTTTTTT,CASSPPGVANEKLFF
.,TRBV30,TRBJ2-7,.,TGTGCCTGGAGTCCAAAGGGCTACGAGCAGTACTTC,CAWSPKGYEQYF
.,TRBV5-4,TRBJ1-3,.,TGTGCCAGCAGCTTGGACAGGTTCAACACCATATATTTT,CASSLDRFNTIYF
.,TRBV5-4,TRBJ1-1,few,TGTGCCAGCAGCTTGGATTATCTCGGCACTGAAGCTTTCTTT,CASSLDYLGTEAFF
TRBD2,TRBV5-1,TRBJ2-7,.,TGCGCCAGCACCCGGGGGACTAGCGCCTACGAGCAGTACTTC,CASTRGTSAYEQYF
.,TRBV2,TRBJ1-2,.,TGTGCCAGCAGTTACGGGGGCGCAGACTATGGCTACACCTTC,CASSYGGADYGYTF
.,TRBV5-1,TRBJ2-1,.,TGCGCCAGCAGCTTGGAGGGAGTGACAACCTACAATGAGCAGTTCTTC,CASSLEGVTTYNEQFF